What follows are 27 T cell receptor beta chains derived from one specimen sequenced in a study of glioma-infiltrating T cells after dendritic cell vaccination. Repertoires were generated with immunoSEQ multiplex PCR, while TCRdb's copy carries only in-frame clones and drops some. This sample yields tens of thousands of clones, of which just over 85% are seen a single time; about a sixth belongs to the top ten. The material sequenced was blood, taken before dendritic cell vaccination. These receptors were taken from a human donor with glioblastoma.

This chain uses TRBV6-5 with TRBJ1-1, with D perhaps TRBD1 (5 bases). CDR3 size: 14 residues. Germline CDR1 MNHEY, CDR2 SVGAGI. V lost 6 bases and J 1 base, leaving 12 bases between the germline ends. The CDR3, as DNA: TGTGCCAGCAGCTCCGTGGGGCGGAACACTGAAGCTTTCTTT. Its protein product is CASSSVGRNTEAFF.

The CDR3 DNA reads TGTGCCAGCAGCTCGTACAAATTGCCGAACACTGAAGCTTTCTTT. This translates into CASSSYKLPNTEAFF. V is TRBV5-4 and J is TRBJ1-1; D gene unclear. V lost 3 bases to trimming and J lost 1 base, with 13 bases between them. The CDR3 consists of 15 residues. Germline V CDR1 and CDR2: SGHNT, YYREEE (reference sequence).

This chain connects TRBV7-2 to TRBJ2-7; tentative D call: TRBD1 (7 bases). Trimming pared 5 bases from V and 4 bases from J, leaving 24 bases between. The V gene's germline CDR1 is SGHTA and CDR2 FQGNSA. This CDR3 contains 17 residues. The CDR3 DNA reads TGTGCCAGCAGCCAAGCCGGGGGACAGCTGTCCTTTTACGAGCAGTACTTC. It is translated as CASSQAGGQLSFYEQYF.

The chain uses TRBV9 and TRBJ2-1, with D perhaps matching TRBD1 (6 bases). Trimming stripped 0 bases from V and 6 bases from J, with 10 bases between. The CDR3 has 14 amino acids. Germline V lookup: CDR1 SGDLS, CDR2 YYNGEE. The CDR3 loop reads CASSVGLGGNEQFF. In DNA, the CDR3 is TGTGCCAGCAGCGTAGGGTTAGGGGGCAATGAGCAGTTCTTC.

The rearrangement uses TRBV13 and TRBJ1-2, with 8 bases identical to TRBD1. Germline V gene sequence: CDR1 PRHDT, CDR2 FYEKMQ (reference sequence). Trimming took 3 bases from V and 3 from J; bases not matched to a gene: 12. The CDR3 runs to 17 residues. CDR3 protein: CASSLSDRELTDYGYTF. The DNA for the CDR3 is TGTGCCAGCAGCTTGTCGGACAGGGAACTGACCGACTATGGCTACACCTTC.

The J gene is TRBJ1-4, the V gene TRBV6-4; no clear D gene. V was trimmed by 6 bases and J by 3 bases, leaving 11 bases between them. The length of the CDR3 is 14 residues. From germline, CDR1 is MRHNA and CDR2 SNTAGT. The CDR3 DNA follows: TGTGCCAGCAGCGGGCAGAGGGCTAATGAAAAACTGTTTTTT. It specifies CASSGQRANEKLFF.

This sequence joins TRBV15 and TRBJ1-1; D ambiguous. There are 14 residues in the CDR3. Germline CDR1 and CDR2: LNHNV and YYDKDF (reference sequence). Trimming pared 3 bases from V and 3 bases from J, leaving 11 bases between. The CDR3 coding sequence is TGTGCCACCAGCAGTCCTAGGAGGGACACTGAAGCTTTCTTT. This encodes CATSSPRRDTEAFF.

V gene TRBV29-1 combines with J gene TRBJ2-7; TRBD1 matches at 9 bases. Trimming removed 6 bases from V and 3 bases from J; junction bases left unmatched: 6. This CDR3 has 13 amino acids. Germline V gene lookup returns CDR1 SQVTM and CDR2 ANQGSEA. The CDR3 coding sequence is TGCAGCGTCTGGACAGGGGAGCTCTACGAGCAGTACTTC. Translation gives CSVWTGELYEQYF.

This chain's CDR3 is CASSQGAGVGYEQYF. The DNA of the CDR3 is TGCGCCAGCAGCCAGGGGGCAGGGGTTGGCTACGAGCAGTACTTC. This chain uses TRBV4-1 with TRBJ2-7, with D possibly being TRBD1 (6 bases). Per germline, CDR1 MGHRA and CDR2 YSYEKL. V lost 3 bases to trimming and J lost 3 bases, with 15 bases between them. The CDR3 is 15 amino acids.

The CDR3 sequence is CSVRTSGSRNEQFF. CDR3 in DNA: TGCAGCGTTCGGACTAGCGGGAGTCGAAATGAGCAGTTCTTC. This chain uses TRBV29-1 with TRBJ2-1; 13 nucleotides align to TRBD2. The CDR3 is made up of 14 amino acids. Germline V CDR1 and CDR2: SQVTM, ANQGSEA. V shed 5 bases, J shed 7 bases, and the junction held 5 bases outside the gene matches.

The chain employs TRBV15 and TRBJ1-5; D remains ambiguous. Trimming removed 5 bases from V and 4 bases from J, with 9 bases in between. The CDR3 covers 13 residues. Germline CDR1 and CDR2: LNHNV and YYDKDF (reference sequence). CDR3: CATSPQKNQPQHF. In nucleotides, the CDR3 is TGTGCCACCAGCCCACAGAAGAATCAGCCCCAGCATTTT. Based on the CDR3 plus reference TRBV15 and TRBJ1-5, the full variable domain is DAMVIQNPRYQVTQFGKPVTLSCSQTLNHNVMYWYQQKSSQAPKLLFHYYDKDFNNEADTPDNFQSRRPNTSFCFLDIRSPGLGDTAMYLCATSPQKNQPQHFGDGTRLSIL.

This clone was picked up one time. V gene TRBV9 combines with J gene TRBJ2-1, with D maybe TRBD2 (6 bases). The ends were cut back, 4 bases at V and 6 bases at J, with 14 bases in the middle. Germline V gene lookup returns CDR1 SGDLS and CDR2 YYNGEE. The CDR3 is 14 residues long. The CDR3 region is CASSPTRRVNEQFF. In DNA form, the CDR3 reads TGTGCCAGCAGCCCGACTAGGAGGGTCAATGAGCAGTTCTTC.

This clone was seen only once. The chain links TRBV28 to TRBJ1-5, with D possibly TRBD1 on 5 matching bases. CDR1 is MDHEN and CDR2 is SYDVKM in the germline V gene. The CDR3 sequence is 12 residues long. Trimming took 5 bases from V and 7 from J, leaving 9 bases between them. The CDR3 DNA reads TGTGCCAGCAGTCCACCAGGGCAGCCCCAGCATTTT. It is translated as CASSPPGQPQHF.

This rearrangement joins TRBV25-1 to TRBJ2-2; possible D gene TRBD1, 5 bases. The CDR3 totals 15 residues. Germline lookup yields CDR1 MGHDK and CDR2 SYGVNS. The ends were cut back, 7 bases at V and 3 bases at J, with 15 bases in the middle. DNA for the CDR3: TGTGCCAGCACTCCTCAGGCAGGGCACACCGGGGAGCTGTTTTTT. It encodes CASTPQAGHTGELFF.

The V call is TRBV15, the J call TRBJ2-3; the match to TRBD2 covers 8 bases. After removal of 4 bases from V and 1 base from J, the junction contained 4 bases not matched to a gene. The CDR3 has 15 amino acids. Per germline, CDR1 LNHNV and CDR2 YYDKDF (reference sequence). The CDR3 DNA sequence: TGTGCCACCAGCAACCGGGGGGGAGGCACAGATACGCAGTATTTT. Its translation: CATSNRGGGTDTQYF.

The chain recombines TRBV27 with TRBJ2-7; 10 bases align to TRBD1. The junction had 14 bases not matched to a gene; V was cut back by 7 bases and J by 5 bases. CDR3 length: 16 amino acids. Germline V gene data show CDR1 as MNHEY and CDR2 as SMNVEV (reference sequence). CDR3 coding DNA: TGTGCCAGCATTGCATCAACCGGGACAGGGGTCAACGAGCAGTACTTC. The encoded protein is CASIASTGTGVNEQYF.

The chain combines TRBV19 with TRBJ1-6, with 9 bases lining up with TRBD1. V was clipped by 3 bases and J by 7 bases; unmatched bases: 4. Germline lookup yields CDR1 LNHDA and CDR2 SQIVND (reference sequence). The CDR3 spans 15 residues. This CDR3 is CASSIRDRENSPLHF. The CDR3 DNA follows: TGTGCCAGTAGTATTCGGGACAGGGAGAATTCACCCCTCCACTTT.

This clone has only a few counts. V and J are TRBV6-1 and TRBJ1-4, with D possibly TRBD1 on 6 matching bases. Trimming cost V 2 bases and J 7 bases, with 8 bases left between them. The CDR3 runs 13 residues. CDR1 and CDR2 (germline): MNHNS, SASEGT. The CDR3 reads CASSEQGIEKLFF. CDR3 DNA sequence: TGTGCCAGCAGTGAACAGGGGATTGAAAAACTGTTTTTT.

The genes are TRBV10-3 and TRBJ1-4, with D tentatively TRBD1 (5 bases). Trimming removed 0 bases at V and 10 bases at J, with 15 bases between. This CDR3 is built from 15 residues. Germline V gene sequence: CDR1 ENHRY, CDR2 SYGVKD. The CDR3 protein is CAISESSAQQGKLFF. The CDR3, as DNA: TGTGCCATCAGTGAGTCTTCAGCCCAGCAGGGAAAACTGTTTTTT.

This rearrangement joins TRBV5-6 to TRBJ2-3, with 8 bases that match TRBD2. V trimming: 0 bases; J trimming: 5 bases; junction bases outside the gene matches: 5. The CDR3 consists of 15 residues. The germline V gene encodes CDR1 SGHDT and CDR2 YYEEEE. CDR3 in amino acids: CASSLVSGGVDTQYF. CDR3 DNA sequence: TGTGCCAGCAGCTTGGTTTCGGGGGGGGTAGATACGCAGTATTTT.

This clone turned up a few times. V is TRBV6-6 and J is TRBJ2-1; a weak D match, TRBD1 (5 bases). Germline-derived CDR1 and CDR2 are MNHNY and SVGAGI (reference sequence). This CDR3 contains 13 residues. The V gene lost 5 bases and the J gene lost 7 bases, with 12 bases spanning the gap. The CDR3 protein is CASSAAGRNEQFF. The CDR3 nucleotides are TGTGCCAGCAGTGCGGCAGGGCGGAATGAGCAGTTCTTC.

J is TRBJ2-2 and V is TRBV6-6; 10 positions match TRBD1. Germline V gene lookup returns CDR1 MNHNY and CDR2 SVGAGI (reference sequence). This CDR3 is built from 15 residues. Unmatched junction bases numbered 6, after V lost 4 bases and J lost 7 bases. The CDR3 coding sequence is TGTGCCAGCAGTTTCGGGACAGGGGTTGTCGGGGAGCTGTTTTTT. It is translated as CASSFGTGVVGELFF.

In this sample, this clone turned up once. The gene calls are TRBV30 and TRBJ2-7, with D uncertain. Germline lookup yields CDR1 GTSNPN and CDR2 SVGIG (reference sequence). The V end was cut by 0 bases, the J end by 0 bases, with 9 bases between. The CDR3 runs 14 residues. The CDR3 loop reads CAWSVNIISYEQYF. CDR3 DNA sequence: TGTGCCTGGAGTGTAAACATAATCTCCTACGAGCAGTACTTC.

This clone was found once. This sequence joins TRBV19 and TRBJ2-3, with D maybe TRBD1 (6 bases). V shed 6 bases and J shed 3 bases, with 10 bases lying between them. CDR1 LNHDA and CDR2 SQIVND come from the germline V gene (reference sequence). This CDR3 has 13 residues. CDR3 amino acids: CASSDRPTDTQYF. The CDR3, as DNA: TGTGCCAGTAGCGACAGGCCTACAGATACGCAGTATTTT. The full variable domain, its missing parts supplied by reference TRBV19 and TRBJ2-3, is DGGITQSPKYLFRKEGQNVTLSCEQNLNHDAMYWYRQDPGQGLRLIYYSQIVNDFQKGDIAEGYSVSREKKESFPLTVTSAQKNPTAFYLCASSDRPTDTQYFGPGTRLTVL.

The chain has TRBV29-1 and TRBJ2-5, with TRBD2 identical over 7 bases. With V trimmed by 6 bases and J by 1 base, 5 bases remained unmatched. Germline CDR1 reads SQVTM; CDR2 reads ANQGSEA. The CDR3 contains 13 residues. The CDR3 region has the DNA TGCAGCGTCAGCGGGACTGGCCAAGAGACCCAGTACTTC. This gives the protein CSVSGTGQETQYF.

The chain uses TRBV5-4 and TRBJ2-5, with 8 bases that match TRBD2. Per the germline V gene, CDR1 is SGHNT and CDR2 is YYREEE (reference sequence). The CDR3 length is 15 residues. With V trimmed by 0 bases and J by 5 bases, 6 bases remained unmatched. The CDR3 DNA reads TGTGCCAGCAGCTTGGCCGGGGGGGGTATGGAGACCCAGTACTTC. Translating gives CASSLAGGGMETQYF.

The V call is TRBV7-6, the J call TRBJ2-2; 9 nucleotides line up with TRBD2. Germline V CDR1 and CDR2: SGHVS, FNYEAQ. This CDR3 comprises 19 residues. V was clipped by 1 base and J by 0 bases; unmatched bases: 9. In nucleotides, the CDR3 is TGTGCCAGCAGCTTAGGACCTTGGCGGGAGGGCCCGAACACCGGGGAGCTGTTTTTT. This encodes CASSLGPWREGPNTGELFF.